This is a list of T cell receptor beta chains from one sample in a study of T cells in Graves' hyperthyroidism and ophthalmopathy. TCRdb independently ran MiXCR on the multiplex PCR reads; one entry per CDR3 protein. The sample carries about 480,000 distinct CDR3 sequences, around 24% recorded once. The source material was blood. The receptors here all came from a young woman with Graves' ophthalmopathy. CDR3s include the opening cysteine and the closing phenylalanine or tryptophan. A D gene is named only where the DNA matches it firmly. Not every row has a clone size; where given, it reads once, few, many or a size class.

TRBD2,TRBV6-2/TRBV6-3,TRBJ2-7,many,TGTGCCAGCAGTTATGAAGCGGGGGCTACCTACGAGCAGTACTTC,CASSYEAGATYEQYF
NA,TRBV10-3,TRBJ2-7,few,TGTGCCATCAGCCCGTCACGGTCCTCCTACGAGCAGTACTTC,CAISPSRSSYEQYF
NA,TRBV20-1,TRBJ2-7,NA,TGCAGTGCTAACCCCGAGAGCTTATCCTACGAGCAGTACTTC,CSANPESLSYEQYF
NA,TRBV29-1,TRBJ2-1,few,TGCAGCGTTGGAAAGGGGGGGGGTTACAATGAGCAGTTCTTC,CSVGKGGGYNEQFF
NA,TRBV7-2,TRBJ2-5,NA,TGTGCCAGCAGCTTTATCGACCAAGAGACCCAGTACTTC,CASSFIDQETQYF
NA,TRBV6-5,TRBJ1-5,once,TGTGCCAGCAGTTACGGTGGGACGGCGCGGGAGCCCCAGCATTTT,CASSYGGTAREPQHF
TRBD1,TRBV6-1,TRBJ1-2,NA,TGTGCCAGCAGACTAACAGGGGTCTATGGCTACACCTTC,CASRLTGVYGYTF
TRBD1,TRBV29-1,TRBJ1-1,many,TGCAGCGTTCAAACGCTCAGGGGGCGGGACACTGAAGCTTTCTTT,CSVQTLRGRDTEAFF
NA,TRBV6-5,TRBJ2-7,few,TGTGCCAGCAGTTTGGGCCCCCGGTCCTTTTACGAGCAGTACTTC,CASSLGPRSFYEQYF
TRBD1,TRBV5-1,TRBJ2-7,many,TGCGCCAGCGGACAGGGAGGCTCCTACGAGCAGTACTTC,CASGQGGSYEQYF